This TCR beta chain was identified during a study of cytomegalovirus exposure and HLA in healthy donors. Study background: Assignment to the Caucasian-associated ancestry cluster applied to more than 75% of the approximately 400 genotyped donors. Regarding the study as a whole: Another analysis was done later, and it associated roughly 15,000 TCR beta sequences with HLA alleles at 0.05 false discovery rate.

Concerning this clone itself: Its antigen is as yet unknown.

PCR used 60 Vbeta primers and 13 Jbeta primers. Study processing details: About 80 million unique TCR beta chains, roughly 11 million of them shared, were counted by a later analysis. Profiling relied on immunoSEQ multiplex PCR, and the TCRdb table lists in-frame clones only, not all of them. V and J calls plus clone size are reproduced from that table; the DNA served to infer D and trimming. There are about 67,000 clones in the sample; over 75% occur only once, and about 9.6% lies in the top ten. This CDR3 has 15 residues. Germline CDR1 and CDR2: SGHVS and FNYEAQ. The V end lost 4 bases, the J end lost 0 bases, and 13 bases lay between the germline ends.

The sequencing input was PBMCs. The chain carries TRBV7-6 and TRBJ2-7; the D gene is possibly TRBD2 (6 bases). This receptor was obtained from a man between 40 and 49 years old in good health and CMV-seronegative. The CDR3 sequence: CASSSLASSSYEQYF. In DNA form, the CDR3 reads TGTGCCAGCAGCTCTCTAGCGAGTAGCTCCTACGAGCAGTACTTC.